This entry lists 16 T cell receptor beta chains sequenced from one sample in a study of control samples from healthy donors and cancer patients. Only in-frame clones appear in the TCRdb table, and some are missing; sequencing was by immunoSEQ multiplex PCR. The table records about 170,000 clones, approximately 92% of them present only once. The sample was blood. Receptors originate from a woman aged 55 to 70 in good health.

CDR3 region: CASSYTGTPPYEQYF. The CDR3 nucleotides read TGTGCCAGCAGTTACACCGGGACACCGCCTTACGAGCAGTACTTC. The chain couples TRBV6-5 to TRBJ2-7, with a tentative D call TRBD1 (6 bases). The CDR3 sequence is 15 residues long. Germline V lookup: CDR1 MNHEY, CDR2 SVGAGI. V lost 2 bases and J 4 bases, leaving 15 bases between the germline ends.

The chain carries TRBV7-2 and TRBJ1-5; tentative D call: TRBD1 (5 bases). Germline-derived CDR1 and CDR2 are SGHTA and FQGNSA. V was pared by 3 bases and J by 5 bases, with 8 bases between. The CDR3 has 13 residues. The CDR3 DNA reads as TGTGCCAGCAGCTTGGGGCTCCATCAGCCCCAGCATTTT. Encoded protein: CASSLGLHQPQHF.

The chain has TRBV6-2 or TRBV6-3 and TRBJ1-3; D gene ambiguous. V lost 2 bases and J lost 0, with 14 bases in between. Looked up from germline, CDR1 is MNHEY and CDR2 is SVGEGT. The CDR3 consists of 17 residues. This chain's CDR3 is CASSYRRPLNSGNTIYF. The CDR3, as DNA: TGTGCCAGCAGTTACCGGCGGCCGCTTAACTCTGGAAACACCATATATTTT.

V usage is TRBV28 and J usage is TRBJ1-1; D unclear. Looked up from germline, CDR1 is MDHEN and CDR2 is SYDVKM. Trimming took 10 bases from V and 0 from J, leaving 12 bases between them. This CDR3 is built from 13 residues. The CDR3 loop reads CANSAEMNTEAFF. The CDR3 bases are TGTGCCAACTCGGCCGAAATGAACACTGAAGCTTTCTTT.

The chain carries TRBV4-3 and TRBJ1-1; no clear D. The ends were cut back, 0 bases at V and 5 bases at J, with 13 bases in the middle. Germline V CDR1 and CDR2: LGHNA, YSLEER. The CDR3 spans 15 residues. CDR3 residues: CASSQDRGGRTEAFF. CDR3 nucleotides: TGCGCCAGCAGCCAAGATCGTGGAGGGCGAACTGAAGCTTTCTTT.

V and J are TRBV4-2 and TRBJ1-1; possibly TRBD1 for D (5 bases). The V end was cut by 0 bases, the J end by 1 base, with 12 bases between. The CDR3 covers 16 residues. Germline V gene data show CDR1 as LGHNA and CDR2 as YNFKEQ. The CDR3 DNA reads TGTGCCAGCAGCCAAGAATGGTTCGGGACGAACACTGAAGCTTTCTTT. Protein product: CASSQEWFGTNTEAFF.

The V and J genes are TRBV6-6 and TRBJ2-3; tentatively, D is TRBD2 (5 bases). In germline, CDR1 is MNHNY, CDR2 SVGAGI (reference sequence). The V and J ends lost 8 bases and 0 bases respectively, with 15 bases between them. The CDR3 totals 15 residues. As DNA, the CDR3 is TGTGCCAGCCCCCCGCCCAGCGGAAGCACAGATACGCAGTATTTT. Translating gives CASPPPSGSTDTQYF.

The chain employs TRBV2 and TRBJ2-2, with TRBD1 as a possible D gene (6 bases). CDR1 SNHLY and CDR2 FYNNEI come from the germline V gene. Between the trimmed V and J ends, which lost 4 bases and 1 base, there was a span of 10 bases. The CDR3 extends over 15 amino acids. CDR3 bases: TGTGCCAGCAGTGTGGGGGCTGGGAACACCGGGGAGCTGTTTTTT. Its translation is CASSVGAGNTGELFF.

This CDR3 is CASSPQGIQPQHF. The CDR3 DNA reads TGTGCCAGCAGTCCACAGGGTATTCAGCCCCAGCATTTT. This chain links TRBV6-5 with TRBJ1-5; TRBD1 might be the D (6 bases). The CDR3 has 13 residues. V lost 5 bases, J lost 6 bases, and 11 bases lay in between. Germline V gene sequence: CDR1 MNHEY, CDR2 SVGAGI.

This chain joins TRBV9 and TRBJ2-5; TRBD1 matches 7 bases. Germline CDR1 reads SGDLS; CDR2 reads YYNGEE. The length of the CDR3 is 13 residues. The J segment lost 6 bases and the V segment lost 5 bases, leaving 7 bases of the junction unmatched. The CDR3 DNA is TGTGCCAGCAGTACGACAGGGCCACAGACCCAGTACTTC. Translating it yields CASSTTGPQTQYF.

The rearrangement links TRBV9 to TRBJ1-2; D unclear. The germline V gene has CDR1 SGDLS and CDR2 YYNGEE. The CDR3 is made up of 12 amino acids. With 0 bases removed from V and 5 bases from J, the gap between germline ends came to 5 bases. The CDR3 protein is CASSVEGYGYTF. CDR3 coding DNA: TGTGCCAGCAGCGTAGAAGGGTATGGCTACACCTTC.

The chain joins TRBV2 to TRBJ1-3, with D perhaps matching TRBD1 (6 bases). V gave up 7 bases and J gave up 4 bases, with 14 bases separating them. Germline CDR1 is SNHLY and CDR2 is FYNNEI. This CDR3 has 14 residues. For the CDR3, the DNA is TGTGCCAGCACACTTTTCAGGGGCGGAAACACCATATATTTT. Its translation: CASTLFRGGNTIYF. Based on the CDR3 plus reference TRBV2 and TRBJ1-3, the full variable domain is EPEVTQTPSHQVTQMGQEVILRCVPISNHLYFYWYRQILGQKVEFLVSFYNNEISEKSEIFDDQFSVERPDGSNFTLKIRSTKLEDSAMYFCASTLFRGGNTIYFGEGSWLTVV.

This CDR3 reads CASRQGGTGELFF. The CDR3 nucleotides are TGCGCCAGCCGGCAGGGTGGCACCGGGGAGCTGTTTTTT. The chain has TRBV10-1 and TRBJ2-2; a weak D match, TRBD1 (5 bases). CDR3 length: 13 amino acids. The germline V gene has CDR1 WNHNN and CDR2 SYGVQD (reference sequence). Trimming took off 8 bases at V and 4 bases at J, with 11 bases between the two ends.

Comment on this clone: The same CDR3 arises from other DNA sequences in this sample as well. This chain uses TRBV2 with TRBJ1-5, with TRBD1 identical over 10 bases. The germline V gene has CDR1 SNHLY and CDR2 FYNNEI. After removal of 2 bases from V and 7 bases from J, the junction contained 17 bases not matched to a gene. CDR3 length: 19 amino acids. The CDR3 sequence is CASSENVGGGGQGTQPQHF. DNA for the CDR3: TGTGCCAGCAGTGAAAATGTTGGGGGCGGGGGACAGGGGACCCAGCCCCAGCATTTT.

The chain couples TRBV6-1 to TRBJ2-1; the D gene is possibly TRBD1 (7 bases). Germline assignment: CDR1 MNHNS and CDR2 SASEGT. Trimming pared 1 base from V and 5 bases from J, leaving 15 bases between. The CDR3 runs 16 residues. The CDR3 nucleotides are TGTGCCAGCAGTGAAGACGGAGGGGGCTTTAACAATGAGCAGTTCTTC. It encodes CASSEDGGGFNNEQFF.

The chain links TRBV9 to TRBJ2-3; TRBD2 matches 10 bases. Germline V gives CDR1 SGDLS, CDR2 YYNGEE. J was trimmed by 2 bases and V by 4 bases; bases with no gene match: 10. The CDR3 has 17 residues. CDR3 bases: TGTGCCAGCAGCAAGACCTCTAGCGGGGGTTTCACAGATACGCAGTATTTT. Amino acids: CASSKTSSGGFTDTQYF.